One and the same sample provided the 21 T cell receptor beta chains below, sequenced in a study of T-cell reconstitution after alpha-beta-depleted transplantation in children. Unique molecular identifiers were incorporated when the TCRbeta library was constructed. TCRdb used MiXCR to reprocess the PCR reads, holding one entry per CDR3 protein. The sample records about 510,000 distinct CDR3 sequences, roughly an eighth being singletons. This sample comprised PBMCs, mostly from graft donor cells, obtained 180 days after TCRalphabeta/CD19-depleted stem cell transplant. The receptors stem from a female patient aged 2-15 years who had a stem cell transplant for aplastic anemia, so the T cells may come from the graft donor.

The gene calls are TRBV24-1 and TRBJ1-2; 7 bases agree with TRBD1. The CDR3 covers 13 residues. CDR1 KGHDR and CDR2 SFDVKD come from the germline V gene. V shed 8 bases and J 1 base; nucleotides not matched to a gene: 3. CDR3 nucleotides: TGTGCCACCATAGACAGGGATAACTATGGCTACACCTTC. Translation gives CATIDRDNYGYTF.

The chain uses TRBV11-2 and TRBJ2-7, with 7 nucleotides matching TRBD1. The CDR3 has 13 amino acids. The germline V gene has CDR1 SGHAT and CDR2 FQNNGV. V lost 3 bases and J lost 5; bases outside the gene matches: 4. CDR3 coding DNA: TGTGCCAGCAGCTTTAGGGGGCAGGACGAGCAGTACGTC. Its translation: CASSFRGQDEQYV.

This clonotype was detected ten times or more. The CDR3 sequence: CATSRDRIGREVGYTF. Written as DNA, the CDR3 is TGTGCCACCAGCAGAGATCGAATTGGCAGGGAGGTCGGCTACACCTTC. The chain recombines TRBV15 with TRBJ1-2, with D perhaps TRBD1 (5 bases). Trimming cost V 0 bases and J 8 bases, with 19 bases left between them. Germline V gene data show CDR1 as LNHNV and CDR2 as YYDKDF (reference sequence). The CDR3 loop spans 16 amino acids.

The gene calls are TRBV12-3 or TRBV12-4 and TRBJ2-1; 7 nucleotides agree with TRBD2. The CDR3 spans 14 residues. The junction had 4 bases not matched to a gene; V was cut back by 5 bases and J by 3 bases. The chain's CDR3 is CASSTRDYYNEQFF. CDR3 DNA sequence: TGTGCCAGCAGTACCCGGGACTACTACAATGAGCAGTTCTTC.

This clonotype showed up just a few times. The rearrangement uses TRBV7-2 and TRBJ2-3, with 10 bases that match TRBD1. Germline CDR1 SGHTA, CDR2 FQGNSA. This CDR3 comprises 17 residues. With 0 bases clipped from V and 0 bases from J, the junction kept 3 bases outside the gene matches. CDR3 nucleotides: TGTGCCAGCAGCTTAGCGGGACAGGGGATAAGCACAGATACGCAGTATTTT. The encoded protein is CASSLAGQGISTDTQYF.

This rearrangement joins TRBV11-2 to TRBJ2-2, with TRBD2 identical over 9 bases. Germline V gene lookup returns CDR1 SGHAT and CDR2 FQNNGV. Trimming cost V 0 bases and J 4 bases; bases outside gene matches: 3. CDR3 length: 16 residues. The CDR3 DNA sequence: TGTGCCAGCAGCTTAGATCGAGCGGGAGGCACCGGGGAGCTGTTTTTT. Translation: CASSLDRAGGTGELFF.

This clonotype was recorded a few times. V gene TRBV27 combines with J gene TRBJ2-7, with 10 nucleotides matching TRBD1. V lost 4 bases to trimming and J lost 5 bases; unmatched junction nucleotides: 8. From germline, CDR1 is MNHEY and CDR2 SMNVEV (reference sequence). This CDR3 has 15 amino acids. CDR3 amino acids: CASSSIGTGVHEQYV. In nucleotides, the CDR3 is TGTGCCAGCAGTTCTATCGGGACAGGGGTCCACGAGCAGTACGTC.

The chain recombines TRBV20-1 with TRBJ2-2; D remains unclear. CDR3 size: 18 residues. The V gene lost 6 bases and the J gene lost 2 bases, with 25 bases spanning the gap. CDR1 is DFQATT, CDR2 SNEGSKA, per germline (reference sequence). The chain's CDR3 is CSAQKPGFEAINTGELFF. The DNA for the CDR3 is TGCAGTGCACAAAAACCGGGCTTTGAGGCCATTAACACCGGGGAGCTGTTTTTT.

CDR3: CARNGLAGGNEQFF. CDR3 coding DNA: TGTGCTAGGAATGGACTAGCGGGAGGCAATGAGCAGTTCTTC. The rearrangement links TRBV30 to TRBJ2-1; 14 nucleotides align to TRBD2. The germline V gene has CDR1 GTSNPN and CDR2 SVGIG (reference sequence). This CDR3 is built from 14 residues.

This chain connects TRBV13 to TRBJ2-3; no firm D call. The CDR3 spans 15 residues. V dropped 4 bases and J dropped 5 bases, with 16 bases sitting between them. Germline-derived CDR1 and CDR2 are PRHDT and FYEKMQ (reference sequence). CDR3 residues: CASSSWTAPGDTQYF. CDR3 DNA sequence: TGTGCCAGCAGCTCGTGGACGGCTCCCGGAGATACGCAGTATTTT.

In its sample, this clonotype was seen a few times. This sequence joins TRBV7-2 and TRBJ1-1; D may be TRBD1 (5 bases). Germline-derived CDR1 and CDR2 are SGHTA and FQGNSA. V was trimmed by 1 base and J by 1 base, leaving 10 bases between them. The CDR3 totals 15 residues. CDR3 nucleotide sequence: TGTGCCAGCAGCTTAGTAGGGACGGCGAACACTGAAGCTTTCTTT. Amino acid sequence: CASSLVGTANTEAFF.

The V and J genes are TRBV15 and TRBJ2-1; D gene ambiguous. Trimming removed 1 base from V and 4 bases from J, with 14 bases in between. Germline V gives CDR1 LNHNV, CDR2 YYDKDF (reference sequence). The length of the CDR3 is 16 residues. The CDR3 coding sequence is TGTGCCACCAGCAGAGGGGTCCCTCCTCGGTACAATGAGCAGTTCTTC. Its translation is CATSRGVPPRYNEQFF.

V is TRBV5-1 and J is TRBJ2-1; no clear D. V was pared by 4 bases and J by 3 bases, with 14 bases between. CDR1 and CDR2 (germline): SGHRS, YFSETQ. This CDR3 contains 15 residues. As DNA, the CDR3 is TGCGCCAGCAGCCCGGAGCCACCCTACTACAATGAGCAGTTCTTC. Its translation is CASSPEPPYYNEQFF.

The chain combines TRBV4-3 with TRBJ2-1; 11 nucleotides match TRBD2. The length of the CDR3 is 17 residues. Germline CDR1 reads LGHNA; CDR2 reads YSLEER. Trimming at V came to 4 bases and at J to 9 bases, leaving 14 bases not matched to a gene. In nucleotides, the CDR3 is TGCGCCAGCAGCCCCTTCCGGACTAGCGGGTTGGCGGGTGAGCAGTTCTTC. Translated, it gives CASSPFRTSGLAGEQFF.

There are a few counts of this clonotype. The chain is built from TRBV24-1 and TRBJ2-1, with 7 nucleotides matching TRBD1. CDR3 length: 16 residues. V gave up 5 bases and J gave up 2 bases; unmatched junction bases: 8. Per the germline V gene, CDR1 is KGHDR and CDR2 is SFDVKD. This chain's CDR3 is CATSAADRAPYNEQFF. CDR3 nucleotide sequence: TGTGCCACCAGTGCCGCAGACAGGGCCCCCTACAATGAGCAGTTCTTC.

This clonotype appeared many times. This rearrangement joins TRBV5-1 to TRBJ2-5, with TRBD2 matching 11 bases. V gave up 4 bases and J gave up 5 bases; unmatched junction bases: 10. Germline values: CDR1 SGHRS, CDR2 YFSETQ. The CDR3 spans 16 residues. This CDR3 is CASSPGLAVGRETQYF. CDR3 coding DNA: TGCGCCAGCAGCCCGGGACTAGCGGTCGGCCGGGAGACCCAGTACTTC.

The chain joins TRBV7-9 to TRBJ1-6; D might be TRBD1 (6 bases). V dropped 3 bases and J dropped 10 bases, with 13 bases sitting between them. This CDR3 is 14 amino acids long. The germline CDR1 and CDR2 sequences are SEHNR and FQNEAQ (reference sequence). CDR3 DNA sequence: TGTGCCAGCAGCTTCCCGGGACAACAATCACCCCTCCACTTT. Translating it yields CASSFPGQQSPLHF. The full variable domain, its missing parts supplied by reference TRBV7-9 and TRBJ1-6, is DTGVSQNPRHKITKRGQNVTFRCDPISEHNRLYWYRQTLGQGPEFLTYFQNEAQLEKSRLLSDRFSAERPKGSFSTLEIQRTEQGDSAMYLCASSFPGQQSPLHFGNGTRLTVT.

The sample holds a few counts of this clonotype. The rearrangement uses TRBV29-1 and TRBJ2-1; tentative D call: TRBD1 (6 bases). CDR3 length: 15 residues. Between the trimmed V and J ends, which lost 1 base and 4 bases, there was a span of 14 bases. CDR1 and CDR2 from the germline V gene are SQVTM and ANQGSEA. In nucleotides, the CDR3 is TGCAGCGTTGAAGTCAGGGGTCGACAGTACAATGAGCAGTTCTTC. This sequence encodes CSVEVRGRQYNEQFF.

As regards this clonotype: Given a much more abundant clone one base away, this may be a read error. V gene TRBV27 combines with J gene TRBJ1-2, with 9 bases that match TRBD1. CDR3 length equals 12 residues. Germline CDR1 is MNHEY and CDR2 is SMNVEV (reference sequence). CDR3: CASSGTGYGDTF. DNA of the CDR3: TGTGCCAGCAGTGGGACAGGGTATGGCGACACCTTC.

This clonotype was counted between two and nine times. CDR3 loop: CATSLGGLAGSYEQYV. In nucleotides, the CDR3 is TGTGCCACCAGCCTGGGAGGTCTAGCGGGATCCTACGAGCAGTACGTC. The chain couples TRBV15 to TRBJ2-7; TRBD2 aligns across 9 bases. V shed 5 bases and J 1 base; nucleotides not matched to a gene: 9. CDR1 and CDR2 from the germline V gene are LNHNV and YYDKDF (reference sequence). The CDR3 is 16 residues long.

The chain combines TRBV27 with TRBJ1-5, with D possibly matching TRBD1 (5 bases). Looked up from germline, CDR1 is MNHEY and CDR2 is SMNVEV (reference sequence). V gave up 5 bases and J gave up 4 bases, with 15 bases separating them. This CDR3 spans 15 amino acids. CDR3 in DNA: TGTGCCAGCAGTCTAGTTCCAGGGAGAAATCAGCCCCAGCATTTT. Amino acid sequence: CASSLVPGRNQPQHF.